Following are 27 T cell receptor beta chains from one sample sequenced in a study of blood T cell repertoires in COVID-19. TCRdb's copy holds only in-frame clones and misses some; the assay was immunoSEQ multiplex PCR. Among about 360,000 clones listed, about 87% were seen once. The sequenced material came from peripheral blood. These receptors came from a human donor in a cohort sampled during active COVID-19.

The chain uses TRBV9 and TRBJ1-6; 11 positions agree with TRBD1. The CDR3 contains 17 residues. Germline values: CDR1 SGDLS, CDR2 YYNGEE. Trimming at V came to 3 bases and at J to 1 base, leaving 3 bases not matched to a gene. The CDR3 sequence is CASSAGQGASYNSPLHF. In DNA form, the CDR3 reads TGTGCCAGCAGCGCTGGACAGGGGGCTTCCTATAATTCACCCCTCCACTTT.

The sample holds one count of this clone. The CDR3 here is CAWGDREHEQYF. CDR3 bases: TGTGCCTGGGGGGACAGGGAACACGAGCAGTACTTC. The chain carries TRBV30 and TRBJ2-7; 9 bases are shared with TRBD1. The germline gives CDR1 GTSNPN, CDR2 SVGIG (reference sequence). The CDR3 is 12 amino acids. With 5 bases clipped from V and 5 bases from J, the junction kept 4 bases outside the gene matches.

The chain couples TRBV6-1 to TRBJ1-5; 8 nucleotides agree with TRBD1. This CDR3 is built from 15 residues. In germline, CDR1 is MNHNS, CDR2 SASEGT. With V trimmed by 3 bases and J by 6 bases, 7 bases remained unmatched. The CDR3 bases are TGTGCCAGCAGTGACGGACAGGGTATCTCTCAGCCCCAGCATTTT. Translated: CASSDGQGISQPQHF.

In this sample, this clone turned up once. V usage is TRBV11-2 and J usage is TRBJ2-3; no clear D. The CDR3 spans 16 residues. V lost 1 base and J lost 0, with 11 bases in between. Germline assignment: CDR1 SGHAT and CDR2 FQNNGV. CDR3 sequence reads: CASSLAPMTSTDTQYF. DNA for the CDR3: TGTGCCAGCAGCTTAGCCCCCATGACTAGCACAGATACGCAGTATTTT.

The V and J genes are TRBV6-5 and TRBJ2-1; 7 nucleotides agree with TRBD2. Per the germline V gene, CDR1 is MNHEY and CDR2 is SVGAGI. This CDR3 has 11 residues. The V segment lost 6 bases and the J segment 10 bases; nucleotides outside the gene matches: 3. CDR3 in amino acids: CASSTGGEQFF. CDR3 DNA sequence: TGTGCCAGCAGCACCGGGGGGGAGCAGTTCTTC.

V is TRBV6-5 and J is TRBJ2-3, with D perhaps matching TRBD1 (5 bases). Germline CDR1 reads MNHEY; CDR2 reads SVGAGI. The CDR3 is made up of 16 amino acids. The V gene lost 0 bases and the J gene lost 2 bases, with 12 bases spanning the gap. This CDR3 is CASSYSALGPTDTQYF. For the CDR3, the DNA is TGTGCCAGCAGTTACTCGGCCCTGGGGCCCACAGATACGCAGTATTTT.

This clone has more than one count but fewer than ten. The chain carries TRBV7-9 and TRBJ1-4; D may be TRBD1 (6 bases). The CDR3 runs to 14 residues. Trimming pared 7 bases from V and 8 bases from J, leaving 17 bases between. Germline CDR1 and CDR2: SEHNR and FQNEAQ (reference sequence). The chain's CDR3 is CASTQQGLEEKLFF. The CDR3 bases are TGTGCCAGCACCCAACAGGGCCTGGAGGAAAAACTGTTTTTT.

CDR3 protein: CATSSAGALETQYF. In DNA, the CDR3 is TGTGCCACCTCTTCCGCGGGGGCGTTAGAGACCCAGTACTTC. The rearrangement joins TRBV5-4 to TRBJ2-5; D perhaps matches TRBD2 (7 bases). The CDR3 totals 14 residues. The V gene's germline CDR1 is SGHNT and CDR2 YYREEE (reference sequence). Trimming left V 9 bases short and J 4 bases short, with 19 bases between.

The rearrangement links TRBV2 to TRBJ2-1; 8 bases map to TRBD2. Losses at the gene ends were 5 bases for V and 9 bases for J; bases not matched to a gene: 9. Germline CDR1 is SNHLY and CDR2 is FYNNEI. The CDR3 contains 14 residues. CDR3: CASSTAISGIEQFF. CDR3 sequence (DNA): TGTGCCAGCAGTACAGCTATTAGCGGGATTGAGCAGTTCTTC.

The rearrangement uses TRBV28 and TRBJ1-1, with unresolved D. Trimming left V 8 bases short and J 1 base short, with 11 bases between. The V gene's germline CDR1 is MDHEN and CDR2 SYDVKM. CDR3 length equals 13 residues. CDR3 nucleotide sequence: TGTGCCAGCTACCCCCGGTGGAACACTGAAGCTTTCTTT. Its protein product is CASYPRWNTEAFF.

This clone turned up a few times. For the CDR3, the DNA is TGTGCCAGCAGTTATGCTACGTCTTCGGATACGCAGTATTTT. Its protein is CASSYATSSDTQYF. The chain combines TRBV6-2 or TRBV6-3 with TRBJ2-3, with D hard to call. The CDR3 contains 14 residues. V was trimmed by 3 bases and J by 6 bases, leaving 13 bases between them. In germline, CDR1 is MNHEY, CDR2 SVGEGT.

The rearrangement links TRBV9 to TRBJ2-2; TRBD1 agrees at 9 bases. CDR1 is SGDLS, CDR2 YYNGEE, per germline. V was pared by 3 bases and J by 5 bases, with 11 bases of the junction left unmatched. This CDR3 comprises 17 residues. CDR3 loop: CASSARVGTGRTGELFF. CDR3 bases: TGTGCCAGCAGCGCGAGGGTTGGGACAGGGAGGACCGGGGAGCTGTTTTTT.

CDR3 sequence reads: CASSRGQGRDGYTF. DNA for the CDR3: TGTGCCAGCAGCCGAGGACAGGGACGGGATGGCTACACCTTC. V and J are TRBV7-9 and TRBJ1-2, with 8 bases matching TRBD1. V shed 5 bases, J shed 6 bases, and the junction held 8 bases outside the gene matches. From germline, CDR1 is SEHNR and CDR2 FQNEAQ (reference sequence). The CDR3 loop spans 14 amino acids. Drawing the rest from reference TRBV7-9 and TRBJ1-2, the complete variable domain is DTGVSQNPRHKITKRGQNVTFRCDPISEHNRLYWYRQTLGQGPEFLTYFQNEAQLEKSRLLSDRFSAERPKGSFSTLEIQRTEQGDSAMYLCASSRGQGRDGYTFGSGTRLTVV.

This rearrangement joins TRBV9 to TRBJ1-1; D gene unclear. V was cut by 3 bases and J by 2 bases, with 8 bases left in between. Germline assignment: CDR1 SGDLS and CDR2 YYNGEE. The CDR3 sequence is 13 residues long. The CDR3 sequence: CASSESVNTEAFF. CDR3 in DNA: TGTGCCAGCAGCGAGTCAGTAAACACTGAAGCTTTCTTT.

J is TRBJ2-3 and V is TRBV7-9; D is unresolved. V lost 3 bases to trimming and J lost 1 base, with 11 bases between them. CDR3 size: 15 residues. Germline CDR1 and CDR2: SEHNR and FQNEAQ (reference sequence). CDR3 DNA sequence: TGTGCCAGCAGCTTCGGCGGTTCGGGCACAGATACGCAGTATTTT. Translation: CASSFGGSGTDTQYF.

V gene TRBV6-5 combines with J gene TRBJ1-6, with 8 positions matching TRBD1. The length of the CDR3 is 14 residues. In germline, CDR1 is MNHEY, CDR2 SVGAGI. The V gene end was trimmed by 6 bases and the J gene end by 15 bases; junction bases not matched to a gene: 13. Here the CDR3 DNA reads TGTGCCAGCAGGACGACAGGGGTTGGTTATCACCTCCACTTT. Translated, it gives CASRTTGVGYHLHF.

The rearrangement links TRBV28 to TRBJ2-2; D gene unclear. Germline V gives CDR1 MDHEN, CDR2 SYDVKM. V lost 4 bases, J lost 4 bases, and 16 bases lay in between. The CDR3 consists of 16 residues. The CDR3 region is CASSSPPASGTGELFF. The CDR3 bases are TGTGCCAGCAGTTCCCCCCCAGCCTCGGGCACCGGGGAGCTGTTTTTT.

CDR3 DNA: TGTGCCAGCAGCTTATCCCCAGGGGGCACCGGGGAGCTGTTTTTT. This translates into CASSLSPGGTGELFF. This rearrangement joins TRBV11-2 to TRBJ2-2; 7 positions agree with TRBD1. In germline, CDR1 is SGHAT, CDR2 FQNNGV. Trimming cost V 2 bases and J 4 bases; bases outside gene matches: 4. This CDR3 contains 15 residues.

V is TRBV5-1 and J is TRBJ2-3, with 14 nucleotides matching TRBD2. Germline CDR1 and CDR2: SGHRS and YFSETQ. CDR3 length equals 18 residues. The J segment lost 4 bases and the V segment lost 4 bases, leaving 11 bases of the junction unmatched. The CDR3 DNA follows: TGCGCCAGCAGCCTTCGACTAGCGGGAGGGCCCGCTGCAGATACGCAGTATTTT. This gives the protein CASSLRLAGGPAADTQYF.

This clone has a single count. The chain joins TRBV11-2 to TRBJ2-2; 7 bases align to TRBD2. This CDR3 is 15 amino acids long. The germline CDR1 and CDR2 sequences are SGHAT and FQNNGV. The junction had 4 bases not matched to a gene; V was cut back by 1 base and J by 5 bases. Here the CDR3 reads CASSLGGGLTGELFF. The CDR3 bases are TGTGCCAGCAGCTTAGGCGGGGGTTTGACCGGGGAGCTGTTTTTT.

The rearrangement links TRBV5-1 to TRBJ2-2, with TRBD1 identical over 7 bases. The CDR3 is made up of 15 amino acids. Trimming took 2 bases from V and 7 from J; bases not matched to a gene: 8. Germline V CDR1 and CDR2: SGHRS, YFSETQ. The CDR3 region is CASSFSGQVVGELFF. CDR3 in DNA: TGCGCCAGCAGCTTCTCTGGACAGGTGGTCGGGGAGCTGTTTTTT.

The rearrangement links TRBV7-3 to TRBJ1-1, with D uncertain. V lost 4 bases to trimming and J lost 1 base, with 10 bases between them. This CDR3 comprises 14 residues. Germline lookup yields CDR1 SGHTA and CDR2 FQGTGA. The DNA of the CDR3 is TGTGCCAGCAGCTCTCCGGGAAGGAACACTGAAGCTTTCTTT. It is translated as CASSSPGRNTEAFF.

The CDR3 loop is CASSVAMSYEQYF. The CDR3 nucleotides read TGTGCCAGCAGCGTAGCGATGAGCTACGAGCAGTACTTC. The chain uses TRBV9 and TRBJ2-7; D uncertain. The CDR3 is made up of 13 amino acids. Trimming pared 0 bases from V and 3 bases from J, leaving 7 bases between. The germline V gene has CDR1 SGDLS and CDR2 YYNGEE.

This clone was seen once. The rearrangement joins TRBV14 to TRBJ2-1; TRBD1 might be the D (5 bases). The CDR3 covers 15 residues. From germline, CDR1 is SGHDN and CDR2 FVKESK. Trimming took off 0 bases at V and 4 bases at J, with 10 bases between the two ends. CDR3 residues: CASSQDLGEYNEQFF. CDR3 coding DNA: TGTGCCAGCAGCCAAGATCTAGGGGAATACAATGAGCAGTTCTTC.

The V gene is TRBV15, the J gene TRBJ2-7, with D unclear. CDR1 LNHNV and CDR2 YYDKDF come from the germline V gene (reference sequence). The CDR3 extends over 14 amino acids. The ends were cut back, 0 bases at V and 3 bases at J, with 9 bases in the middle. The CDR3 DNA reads TGTGCCACCAGCAGAGATTTTTCCAACTACGAGCAGTACTTC. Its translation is CATSRDFSNYEQYF.

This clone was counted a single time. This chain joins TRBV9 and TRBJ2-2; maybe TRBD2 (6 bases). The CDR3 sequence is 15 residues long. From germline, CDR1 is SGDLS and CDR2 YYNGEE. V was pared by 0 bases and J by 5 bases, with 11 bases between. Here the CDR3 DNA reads TGTGCCAGCAGCGTAGAGGCGGGATTAACCGGGGAGCTGTTTTTT. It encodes CASSVEAGLTGELFF.

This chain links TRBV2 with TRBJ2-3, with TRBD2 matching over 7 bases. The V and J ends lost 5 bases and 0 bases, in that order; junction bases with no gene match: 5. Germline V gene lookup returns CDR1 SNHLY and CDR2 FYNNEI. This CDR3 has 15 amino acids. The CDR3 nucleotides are TGTGCCAGCAGTCCTGAGCGGGAAAGCACAGATACGCAGTATTTT. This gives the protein CASSPERESTDTQYF.